A selection of T cell receptor beta chains follows, all from one sample in a study of identical twins. TCRdb ran MiXCR on the 5' RACE reads and lists one entry per CDR3 protein. The sample shows approximately 260,000 distinct CDR3 sequences, about 8% of them seen only once. This sample was also put to use in a study of yellow fever vaccine responses in identical twins.

Sequenced: CD8+ T cells sorted from blood. These receptors all stem from a woman between 18 and 29 years old in good health. CDR3s include the opening cysteine and the closing phenylalanine or tryptophan. Each record gives: D gene, J gene, clone size, V gene, CDR3 DNA, CDR3 protein. The D gene is left open where the match is weak. The size field is filled for only some rows; it gives once, few, many or a size class.

- | TRBJ2-7 | many | TRBV7-9 | TGTGCCACCCTTCGACTTTCCTACGAGCAGTACTTC | CATLRLSYEQYF
- | TRBJ2-5 | - | TRBV12-3/TRBV12-4 | TGTGCCAGCAGTTCCATCGTGGAGACCCAGTACTTC | CASSSIVETQYF
- | TRBJ2-2 | few | TRBV6-5 | TGTGCCAGCAGTTTGCGAGGGGACACCGGGGAGCTGTTTTTT | CASSLRGDTGELFF
- | TRBJ2-7 | - | TRBV4-3 | TGCGCCAGCAGCCAAGATCTTAGGGACGAGCAGTACTTC | CASSQDLRDEQYF
- | TRBJ2-1 | many | TRBV29-1 | TGCAGCGTGGCAGAAAGCTCCTACAATGAGCAGTTCTTC | CSVAESSYNEQFF
- | TRBJ2-7 | few | TRBV11-2 | TGTGCCAGCAGCCCCGTCGGTTTATACTACGAGCAGTACTTC | CASSPVGLYYEQYF
TRBD1 | TRBJ2-7 | - | TRBV29-1 | TGCAGCGCATTACAGGGGGCCCCCTACGAGCAGTACTTC | CSALQGAPYEQYF
- | TRBJ1-4 | - | TRBV20-1 | TGCAGTGCTAGAGATTTTTTGACAGGTGCAACTAATGAAAAACTGTTTTTT | CSARDFLTGATNEKLFF
- | TRBJ2-7 | many | TRBV12-3/TRBV12-4 | TGTGCCAGCAGTGACAGCAGCTCCTACGAGCAGTACTTC | CASSDSSSYEQYF
- | TRBJ2-1 | few | TRBV27 | TGTGCCAGCAGTTTGAAGGCAGGCGTGTGGGGCAATGAGCAGTTCTTC | CASSLKAGVWGNEQFF
- | TRBJ2-7 | - | TRBV20-1 | TGCAGTGCTAGAGATTTGATGACGGACCCCTCCTACGAGCAGTACTTC | CSARDLMTDPSYEQYF
- | TRBJ1-2 | many | TRBV9 | TGTGCCAGCAGCTCTACCTCCTATGGCTACACCTTC | CASSSTSYGYTF
- | TRBJ1-2 | - | TRBV5-1 | TGCGCCAGCAGCTTGGCAGGCCCCCCTTATGGCTACACCTTC | CASSLAGPPYGYTF